Presented here are 15 T cell receptor beta chains from one specimen sequenced in a study of shared clonotypes between healthy human individuals. TCRdb keeps only in-frame clones here, not all; method: immunoSEQ multiplex PCR. The table has 2 million or so clones, around 96% seen once; the top ten hold roughly 1%. CD45RO negativity and positive selection for CCR7 defined naive CD8 cells, a population that excluded terminally differentiated effector memory CD45RA+ cells. Sample: naive CD8+ T cells sorted from blood. These receptors all come from a man younger than 35 in good health.

The chain combines TRBV9 with TRBJ2-3, with 10 bases aligning to TRBD2. With 0 bases clipped from V and 4 bases from J, the junction kept 5 bases outside the gene matches. The CDR3 is 16 amino acids. CDR1 is SGDLS, CDR2 YYNGEE, per germline. Written as DNA, the CDR3 is TGTGCCAGCAGCGTAGGCGTAGCGGGGGGCGCAGATACGCAGTATTTT. It encodes CASSVGVAGGADTQYF.

The V and J genes are TRBV6-5 and TRBJ1-2, with D tentatively TRBD1 (5 bases). The CDR3 spans 14 residues. V was trimmed by 5 bases and J by 6 bases, leaving 16 bases between them. Germline V gene sequence: CDR1 MNHEY, CDR2 SVGAGI. As DNA, the CDR3 is TGTGCCAGCAGTAGGATGGGACCCGAAAATGGCTACACCTTC. Translating it yields CASSRMGPENGYTF.

The V and J genes are TRBV19 and TRBJ1-2; perhaps TRBD1 as D (5 bases). Trimming stripped 5 bases from V and 4 bases from J, with 11 bases between. Germline V lookup: CDR1 LNHDA, CDR2 SQIVND (reference sequence). This CDR3 comprises 13 residues. The CDR3 sequence is CASSEGLGYGYTF. The CDR3 region has the DNA TGTGCCAGTAGTGAGGGGCTCGGCTATGGCTACACCTTC. Complete variable domain (other parts from reference TRBV19 and TRBJ1-2): DGGITQSPKYLFRKEGQNVTLSCEQNLNHDAMYWYRQDPGQGLRLIYYSQIVNDFQKGDIAEGYSVSREKKESFPLTVTSAQKNPTAFYLCASSEGLGYGYTFGSGTRLTVV.

The CDR3 region has the DNA TGTGCCAGCACCCGCGCACAGGGGGACTATGGCTACACCTTC. As protein: CASTRAQGDYGYTF. The V call is TRBV13, the J call TRBJ1-2, with TRBD1 identical over 8 bases. Germline CDR1 is PRHDT and CDR2 is FYEKMQ (reference sequence). Germline trimming cut 7 bases from V and 3 bases from J; bases unmatched to any gene: 7. The CDR3 runs 14 residues.

This chain joins TRBV29-1 and TRBJ2-3; 9 bases agree with TRBD1. Per germline, CDR1 SQVTM and CDR2 ANQGSEA. Unmatched junction bases numbered 10, after V lost 2 bases and J lost 4 bases. CDR3 length: 16 amino acids. The CDR3, as DNA: TGCAGCGTTGAAAAGGCGGGGACAGGGTCCGCAGATACGCAGTATTTT. This encodes CSVEKAGTGSADTQYF.

The J gene is TRBJ2-1, the V gene TRBV7-8, with D perhaps given as TRBD1 or TRBD2 (5 bases each). The germline CDR1 and CDR2 sequences are SGHVS and FQNEAQ. V shed 1 base and J shed 4 bases, with 20 bases lying between them. CDR3 length equals 18 residues. CDR3 DNA sequence: TGTGCCAGCAGCTTAGTGGTCCCCCGTGGGACCCTATACAATGAGCAGTTCTTC. The encoded protein is CASSLVVPRGTLYNEQFF.

V is TRBV5-1 and J is TRBJ2-3; D could derive from TRBD1 or TRBD2 (6 bases each). Germline V lookup: CDR1 SGHRS, CDR2 YFSETQ. This CDR3 contains 16 residues. Trimming shortened V by 4 bases and J by 5 bases, and 20 bases separated the two germline ends. CDR3 coding DNA: TGCGCCAGCAGCCCCGGCGGGGTTTTAGGGGGAGATACGCAGTATTTT. Its protein product is CASSPGGVLGGDTQYF.

The gene calls are TRBV28 and TRBJ1-5, with D maybe TRBD1 (5 bases). There are 14 residues in the CDR3. Deletions cut 1 base from V and 6 bases from J, with 10 bases between. CDR1 MDHEN and CDR2 SYDVKM come from the germline V gene. CDR3 DNA: TGTGCCAGCAGTTTATCAGGGCTTGGTCAGCCCCAGCATTTT. Its protein is CASSLSGLGQPQHF.

The chain links TRBV6-1 to TRBJ2-7; 12 nucleotides match TRBD2. This CDR3 has 15 residues. Trimming took 6 bases from V and 7 from J; bases not matched to a gene: 10. The germline V gene encodes CDR1 MNHNS and CDR2 SASEGT. CDR3 in DNA: TGTGCCAGCAGGCTCCTAGCGGGAGGGCCAGGAGAGCAGTACTTC. It yields the protein CASRLLAGGPGEQYF.

V gene TRBV4-1 combines with J gene TRBJ2-7, with TRBD2 matching 14 bases. The V segment lost 2 bases and the J segment 11 bases; nucleotides outside the gene matches: 8. The CDR3 runs 15 residues. Germline V lookup: CDR1 MGHRA, CDR2 YSYEKL. The CDR3 region is CASSQLGLAGEGEYF. Written as DNA, the CDR3 is TGCGCCAGCAGCCAACTGGGACTAGCGGGAGAAGGGGAGTACTTC.

This rearrangement joins TRBV5-4 to TRBJ1-4; no definite D call. The germline V gene encodes CDR1 SGHNT and CDR2 YYREEE (reference sequence). V dropped 6 bases and J dropped 5 bases, with 11 bases sitting between them. CDR3 size: 13 residues. The CDR3 region is CASTTGGNEKLFF. In nucleotides, the CDR3 is TGTGCCAGCACCACTGGAGGGAATGAAAAACTGTTTTTT.

V gene TRBV28 combines with J gene TRBJ1-2; D uncertain. CDR1 and CDR2 from the germline V gene are MDHEN and SYDVKM. Trimming took 5 bases from V and 8 from J, leaving 12 bases between them. CDR3 length: 12 residues. CDR3 in DNA: TGTGCCAGCAGTGTCCCTGCTCCCGGCTACACCTTC. Translating gives CASSVPAPGYTF.

The rearrangement links TRBV9 to TRBJ2-7; tentatively, D is TRBD1 (5 bases). V was pared by 0 bases and J by 4 bases, with 14 bases between. CDR3 length equals 15 residues. Germline lookup yields CDR1 SGDLS and CDR2 YYNGEE. The CDR3 spells CASSVGWGEGYEQYF. The CDR3, as DNA: TGTGCCAGCAGCGTAGGGTGGGGCGAAGGGTACGAGCAGTACTTC.

This sequence joins TRBV5-6 and TRBJ2-7; TRBD1 agrees at 7 bases. Germline lookup yields CDR1 SGHDT and CDR2 YYEEEE. The CDR3 contains 17 residues. The junction had 11 bases not matched to a gene; V was cut back by 0 bases and J by 2 bases. Here the CDR3 DNA reads TGTGCCAGCAGCTTGGCCGGGCACAGGGGCCTACCCTACGAGCAGTACTTC. Amino acids: CASSLAGHRGLPYEQYF. Filled out from reference TRBV5-6 and TRBJ2-7, the complete variable domain reads DAGVTQSPTHLIKTRGQQVTLRCSPKSGHDTVSWYQQALGQGPQFIFQYYEEEERQRGNFPDRFSGHQFPNYSSELNVNALLLGDSALYLCASSLAGHRGLPYEQYFGPGTRLTVT.

V gene TRBV10-3 combines with J gene TRBJ2-3, with 11 bases lining up with TRBD2. Germline values: CDR1 ENHRY, CDR2 SYGVKD. The CDR3 consists of 15 residues. The V gene end was trimmed by 6 bases and the J gene end by 2 bases; junction bases not matched to a gene: 4. Here the CDR3 DNA reads TGTGCCATCAGCATAGCGGGAGGGGACACAGATACGCAGTATTTT. Translated: CAISIAGGDTDTQYF.